This T cell receptor (beta chain) was sequenced during a study of T cell changes during pregnancy in multiple sclerosis. The assay was immunoSEQ multiplex PCR, and TCRdb's table has in-frame clones only and misses some. The data contain approximately 52,000 clones, approximately 92% of them singletons. The CDR3 extends over 15 amino acids. Germline V gene sequence: CDR1 SNHLY, CDR2 FYNNEI. V lost 4 bases, J lost 5 bases, and 14 bases lay in between. The specimen was CD4+ T cells from peripheral blood mononuclear cells, collected in the third trimester of pregnancy. This clonotype was sampled from a female donor with multiple sclerosis, enrolled in a pregnancy study. The chain uses TRBV2 and TRBJ1-4; weak D call: TRBD1 (5 bases). The CDR3 spells CASSAQGVGNEKLFF. The CDR3 DNA is TGTGCCAGCAGTGCCCAAGGGGTCGGCAATGAAAAACTGTTTTTT.